This T cell receptor beta chain emerged from a study of Graves' ophthalmopathy and Graves' hyperthyroidism (dated by TCRdb to 2016 to 2019). Concerning the study at large: Peripheral blood was collected at initial diagnosis, prior to any treatment. To tell Graves' ophthalmopathy apart from Graves' hyperthyroidism, and to predict which patients would progress to ophthalmopathy, the study relied on TCR beta repertoire signatures. In total, some 140 blood samples were TCR-sequenced: fewer than 50 ophthalmopathy, around 75 hyperthyroidism and some 17 hyperthyroidism-to-ophthalmopathy patients. To explore V-J signatures distinguishing ophthalmopathy from hyperthyroidism, a discovery set of roughly 100 patients (around 42 ophthalmopathy, about 57 stable hyperthyroidism) was enrolled. An independent validation cohort was composed of 18 hyperthyroidism patients and over 15 patients who later progressed from hyperthyroidism to ophthalmopathy. T-cell repertoires of thyroid tissue and blood were compared in several hyperthyroidism patients. Once sampling was done, hyperthyroidism patients were given methimazole at a starting dose of 30 mg daily, while ophthalmopathy patients were given high-dose intravenous methylprednisolone.

This clonotype has a count of ten or more. Its recognized antigen is unknown. Base qualities are not recorded, but no much larger clone differs from it by a single base. Including the terminal cysteine and phenylalanine, the CDR3 comprises 13 residues. The retained sequence is limited to the CDR3, 39 bases, with the frame set at the first base. Trimming at the junction amounts to 6 bases on V and 2 bases on J, and the germline ends lie 9 bases apart. CDR1 and CDR2 are drawn from the germline V gene: KGHDR, SFDVKD. Ophthalmopathy patients had moderately to severely active disease, Clinical Activity Score of at least 3, NOSPECS grade of at least 4, and disease duration under 3 months. Anyone with other autoimmune diseases, uncontrolled infections, pregnancy or lactation was excluded from the study. Clinical symptoms, serum thyroxine, TRAb, thyroid ultrasound and orbital computed tomography formed the basis of the diagnosis. Using Ficoll-Paque density gradient centrifugation, PBMCs were isolated from 9.5 to 10 ml of fresh peripheral blood. Total RNA was extracted with Trizol reagent and quality-checked on an Agilent 2100 Bioanalyzer.

What the research found in general, with its limitations: Among expanded thyroid clonotypes with frequency above 0.001, most also showed up in blood, which suggests that blood repertoires may reflect the thyroid immune response. In validation, the model predicted ophthalmopathy progression with less than 71% sensitivity and roughly 78% specificity; more than ten predicted patients were CT-confirmed with GO in a median of about 6.2 months. The 13-signature model separated ophthalmopathy from stable hyperthyroidism with about 86% sensitivity and less than 83% specificity in cross-validation, and 80%/75% in the test set. No statistical method was used to set the sample size in advance, and the investigators knew which group each participant was assigned to.

For repertoire sequencing, the TCR beta CDR3 regions were amplified from RNA transcripts. The first round was an RT-PCR using HTBI primers with the Qiagen OneStep RT-PCR kit, and this first round was followed by a second-round multiplex PCR, then size selection and purification. Libraries were sequenced paired-end with 100 bp reads on an Illumina HiSeq2000. For the original study's pipeline: SOAPnuke was used to process the reads, throwing out any read that had adapters, had uncalled bases, had a mean Phred below 15, or lacked an exact constant-primer or identifier match. COPE v1.2.5 was used to merge the high-quality paired reads. Clonotypes were defined as unique nucleotide sequences and were aligned to IMGT TRB V, D and J references using MiTCR v1.1. The analysis was limited to V-J combinations with a frequency above 0.0001, which together covered over 98% of repertoires. For each V-J combination, a TCR clonal expansion and chaos score was defined as the ratio of F50 clonal expansion to chaos observed in the TCRdist matrix. Welch's t-statistics and random forest were used to narrow the features down to around 12 V-J combinations, which were then fed into a naive Bayes classifier. The Morisita-Horn index was used to measure how similar the thyroid and blood repertoires were. TCRdb passed the public sequencing reads through fastp at Q25 and MiXCR, retaining productive beta sequences. Records with the same CDR3 protein are collapsed into one entry carrying the most frequent genes and DNA. TCRdb, rather than the study authors, made the V and J calls. This sample lists 300,000 to 400,000 distinct CDR3 sequences; roughly 16% were detected once. The leading ten clones occupy roughly an eighth of the sample.

The rearrangement joined TRBV24-1 to TRBJ1-2, with the D gene not clear enough to name. Sequencing was performed on peripheral blood. This sequence was found in an adult man with Graves' ophthalmopathy. The DNA sequence is given as TGTGCCACCAGTATTGCTCAAAACTATGGCTACACCTTC. Its product reads: CATSIAQNYGYTF.